The TCR beta chain described here comes from a study of T cells in Graves' hyperthyroidism and ophthalmopathy. Researchers amplified the TCR beta CDR3 regions from RNA transcripts. First-round RT-PCR targeting the TCR CDR3 was performed with the HTBI primer set. Using its own MiXCR run on the multiplex PCR reads, TCRdb lists one record per CDR3 protein. The table shows 500,000 to 750,000 distinct CDR3 sequences, with 15% to 17% occurring only once. This clonotype was counted at least ten times. No antigen is known for it. Recently diagnosed hyperthyroidism of less than 2 months' duration affected patients aged 18 to 65. Study results and caveats: The model forecast ophthalmopathy, anticipating it by a median roughly 6 months before onset.

From germline, CDR1 is SGHAT and CDR2 FQDESV (reference sequence). The CDR3 has 14 residues. Trimming at V came to 3 bases and at J to 4 bases, leaving 5 bases not matched to a gene. Sequencing was performed on blood. This chain joins TRBV11-1 and TRBJ2-7, with 8 bases identical to TRBD1. This sequence originates from a woman in her thirties with Graves' hyperthyroidism. CDR3 nucleotides: TGTGCCAGCAGCTTCACAGGGGGAGAGTACGAGCAGTACTTC. Translation gives CASSFTGGEYEQYF.